This T cell receptor (beta chain) was observed in a study of response to subunit inactivated influenza vaccine (dated by TCRdb to the late 2010s). About the study as a whole: The study used deep quantitative T cell receptor repertoire profiling to track responses to a trivalent subunit inactivated influenza vaccine.

Concerning this clonotype itself: Its antigen has not been determined. No much larger clone exists at a distance of one base, and base qualities are not known.

At the junction V is shortened by 4 bases and J by 0 bases, with 16 bases in between. Based on the germline V gene, the CDR1 and CDR2 sequences are SGHRS and YFSETQ. The CDR3, from cysteine to phenylalanine, totals 16 residues. Only CDR3 DNA is held: 48 bases, read in frame from base 1. The protocol used for the library was RT-PCR. Sequencing was performed on an Illumina HiSeq 2500. The public reads were quality trimmed at Q25 with fastp and then assembled into clones with MiXCR by TCRdb, keeping productive beta chains. Under each unique CDR3 protein, matching rows form one entry showing the most common genes and DNA. The sample includes approximately 700,000 distinct CDR3 sequences, with 15% to 18% observed a single time. Of the sample, under 14% is held by the ten largest clones. Findings and caveats that apply to the study as a whole: According to the authors, only a limited number of new T cells may be recruited by each seasonal influenza vaccination.

The chain uses TRBV5-1 and TRBJ1-1, with TRBD1 tentatively as D gene (5 bases match). The sample was PBMCs from blood, taken 11 to 12 days after vaccination. The sequence came from a man between 45 and 60 years old who received an inactivated influenza vaccine. Donor details come from another sample of the same person, matched by shared clones. In nucleotides, the sequence is TGCGCCAGCAGCCCGGTCCCAACAGGCATGAACACTGAAGCTTTCTTT. This translates into CASSPVPTGMNTEAFF.